Each of the 18 T cell receptor beta chains below was sequenced from the same sample in a study of blood T cell repertoires in COVID-19. Profiled with immunoSEQ multiplex PCR; TCRdb holds only in-frame clones, not every one. Among about 290,000 clones, 85% were seen once, and the ten largest hold around 4.1%. Source material: peripheral blood. These receptors all come from a woman in her forties or fifties with active or convalescent COVID-19.

This clone was observed a few times. This rearrangement joins TRBV10-2 to TRBJ2-7, with 8 bases aligning to TRBD2. V shed 5 bases, J shed 3 bases, and the junction held 3 bases outside the gene matches. CDR3 length equals 13 residues. From germline, CDR1 is WSHSY and CDR2 SAAADI. The CDR3 is CASSSGSSYEQYF. The CDR3 region has the DNA TGCGCCAGCAGTAGCGGGAGTAGCTACGAGCAGTACTTC.

The J gene is TRBJ2-7, the V gene TRBV3-1 (or the pseudogene TRBV3-2), with 9 bases fitting TRBD2. The CDR3 runs 15 residues. V lost 4 bases, J lost 0 bases, and 4 bases stayed unmatched. Germline CDR1 LGHDT, CDR2 YNNKEL (reference sequence). CDR3: CASSRSGSLSYEQYF. The DNA of the CDR3 is TGTGCCAGCAGCCGTAGCGGGAGCCTCTCCTACGAGCAGTACTTC.

The chain combines TRBV30 with TRBJ1-6; D uncertain. Trimming took 1 base from V and 2 from J, leaving 12 bases between them. Germline lookup yields CDR1 GTSNPN and CDR2 SVGIG (reference sequence). The CDR3 spans 16 residues. CDR3 loop: CAWSASGRTYNSPLHF. The CDR3 DNA is TGTGCCTGGAGTGCCTCCGGGAGAACCTATAATTCACCCCTCCACTTT.

This chain uses TRBV12-5 with TRBJ1-5; no clear D gene. CDR3 size: 18 residues. CDR1 and CDR2 (germline): LGHNT, FRNRAP. V was clipped by 0 bases and J by 0 bases, with 15 bases between them. CDR3 sequence: CASGLVLSPGFSNQPQHF. The CDR3 DNA follows: TGTGCTAGTGGTTTGGTACTGTCCCCGGGTTTTAGCAATCAGCCCCAGCATTTT.

V is TRBV9 and J is TRBJ2-1; TRBD2 matches at 13 bases. The V gene end was trimmed by 3 bases and the J gene end by 9 bases; junction bases not matched to a gene: 6. Germline V gene sequence: CDR1 SGDLS, CDR2 YYNGEE. This CDR3 is built from 15 residues. The CDR3 DNA is TGTGCCAGCAGCGCCGGACTAGCGGGAGAACTTGAGCAGTTCTTC. Amino acid sequence: CASSAGLAGELEQFF.

On this clone itself: One end of the junction varies from germline; a read error may be responsible. The rearrangement joins TRBV6-1 to TRBJ1-2; 8 bases map to TRBD1. CDR1 MNHNS and CDR2 SASEGT come from the germline V gene. The CDR3 covers 13 residues. The DNA for the CDR3 is TGTGCCAGCAGTGAACAGGGGGCCTATGGCCACACCTTC. It encodes CASSEQGAYGHTF.

V gene TRBV30 combines with J gene TRBJ1-2; 9 nucleotides align to TRBD1. In germline, CDR1 is GTSNPN, CDR2 SVGIG (reference sequence). The V gene end was trimmed by 7 bases and the J gene end by 3 bases; junction bases not matched to a gene: 12. The CDR3 totals 15 residues. CDR3 DNA sequence: TGTGCCTTACCGGGACAGGGCACCTTTGACTATGGCTACACCTTC. It is translated as CALPGQGTFDYGYTF.

The chain carries TRBV25-1 and TRBJ2-2; D gene uncertain. CDR3 length: 15 residues. V lost 3 bases and J lost 4, with 12 bases in between. Germline CDR1 reads MGHDK; CDR2 reads SYGVNS. The CDR3 DNA follows: TGTGCCAGCAGTGATCCTGGCGGCCGCACCGGGGAGCTGTTTTTT. This translates into CASSDPGGRTGELFF.

This sequence joins TRBV18 and TRBJ2-2; D call uncertain. CDR1 and CDR2 (germline): KGHSH, LQKENI. Trimming cost V 3 bases and J 2 bases, with 13 bases left between them. There are 16 residues in the CDR3. Here the CDR3 DNA reads TGTGCCAGCTCACCTAAAATGGGCCATAACACCGGGGAGCTGTTTTTT. This encodes CASSPKMGHNTGELFF.

The rearrangement links TRBV18 to TRBJ1-1, with TRBD1 identical over 8 bases. Germline V lookup: CDR1 KGHSH, CDR2 LQKENI. This CDR3 has 14 residues. After removal of 8 bases from V and 3 bases from J, the junction contained 8 bases not matched to a gene. The CDR3 nucleotides are TGTGCCAGCACCCCAACAGGGGGGGACACTGAAGCTTTCTTT. It yields the protein CASTPTGGDTEAFF.

The chain has TRBV10-3 and TRBJ2-5, with a possible D match to TRBD1 (5 bases). The CDR3 is 12 residues long. Germline V lookup: CDR1 ENHRY, CDR2 SYGVKD. V shed 2 bases and J shed 5 bases, with 6 bases lying between them. The CDR3 sequence: CAISEAGETQYF. CDR3 bases: TGTGCCATCAGTGAGGCAGGGGAGACCCAGTACTTC.

At least ten counts were recorded for this clone. This chain joins TRBV5-4 and TRBJ2-7, with 14 bases aligning to TRBD2. V gave up 4 bases and J gave up 4 bases; unmatched junction bases: 10. This CDR3 has 17 residues. In germline, CDR1 is SGHNT, CDR2 YYREEE (reference sequence). CDR3 in DNA: TGTGCCAGCAGCCCTGGACTAGCGGGAGGTTCCGGGTACGAGCAGTACTTC. It is translated as CASSPGLAGGSGYEQYF.

The chain is built from TRBV6-2 or TRBV6-3 and TRBJ2-1; 8 bases are shared with TRBD2. The CDR3 totals 15 residues. V lost 5 bases to trimming and J lost 4 bases; unmatched junction nucleotides: 7. Per the germline V gene, CDR1 is MNHEY and CDR2 is SVGEGT. The CDR3, as DNA: TGTGCCAGCAGTCAAGCGGGAGTTGGGTACAATGAGCAGTTCTTC. Its translation: CASSQAGVGYNEQFF.

Details on this clone: At one boundary the junction diverges from the germline segment, which might be a read error. The chain joins TRBV23-1 to TRBJ1-6, with D perhaps TRBD1 (5 bases). TRBV23-1 is sorted into the ORF group, with uncertain function. This CDR3 spans 15 amino acids. Here the CDR3 DNA reads TGCGCCAGCAGTCAATCGGCAGGGTATAGTTCACCCCTCCACTTT. This codes for CASSQSAGYSSPLHF.

This chain joins TRBV9 and TRBJ2-2; the D is unclear. This CDR3 is built from 13 residues. Trimming pared 0 bases from V and 6 bases from J, leaving 6 bases between. The germline V gene has CDR1 SGDLS and CDR2 YYNGEE. The CDR3 loop reads CASSVAVAGELFF. The CDR3 DNA sequence: TGTGCCAGCAGCGTAGCGGTTGCCGGGGAGCTGTTTTTT.

CDR3 sequence reads: CASSPLQGVNEKLFF. CDR3 nucleotides: TGTGCCAGCAGTCCCCTACAGGGTGTTAATGAAAAACTGTTTTTT. The chain has TRBV6-5 and TRBJ1-4; D might be TRBD1 (6 bases). The V gene's germline CDR1 is MNHEY and CDR2 SVGAGI. CDR3 length: 15 residues. Trimming stripped 5 bases from V and 4 bases from J, with 14 bases between.

V gene TRBV4-1 combines with J gene TRBJ1-1; possible D gene TRBD1, 5 bases. The V gene lost 5 bases and the J gene lost 3 bases, with 10 bases spanning the gap. CDR1 and CDR2 (germline): MGHRA, YSYEKL. The CDR3 runs to 13 residues. CDR3 region: CASSWRGYTEAFF. In nucleotides, the CDR3 is TGCGCCAGCAGCTGGAGGGGTTACACTGAAGCTTTCTTT.

The chain combines TRBV25-1 with TRBJ1-2; D is possibly TRBD1 (5 bases). The CDR3 loop spans 15 amino acids. V lost 0 bases and J 4 bases, leaving 12 bases between the germline ends. CDR1 and CDR2 from the germline V gene are MGHDK and SYGVNS. Here the CDR3 reads CASSEYWTPPYGYTF. The CDR3 coding sequence is TGTGCCAGCAGTGAATATTGGACACCACCCTATGGCTACACCTTC.